The sequence of this T cell receptor (beta chain) was determined in a study of blood T cells in healthy people across ages. Findings and caveats of the study: From one million sequenced T cells, diversity estimates were lower bounds.

V gave up 1 base and J gave up 13 bases, with 17 bases separating them. The V gene's germline CDR1 is SEHNR and CDR2 FQNEAQ (reference sequence). The CDR3 sequence is 14 residues long. About this clonotype: Antigen specificity is unknown.

Peripheral blood from each donor was collected in a volume of 9.5 to 10 milliliters. With a J-beta primer mix and a sample-barcoded 5' primer, a second PCR ran roughly 6 to 11 cycles. MiXCR, applied by TCRdb to the 5' RACE reads, yields one record per CDR3 protein. The sample records about 1,400,000 distinct CDR3 sequences, approximately 59% being singletons. This chain joins TRBV7-9 and TRBJ2-4; D remains unclear. Sequenced sample: blood. This receptor was taken from a man aged 18 to 29 in good health. The CDR3: CASSLVRPSGEQYF. Here the CDR3 DNA reads TGTGCCAGCAGCTTAGTGCGACCTTCCGGAGAGCAGTACTTC.